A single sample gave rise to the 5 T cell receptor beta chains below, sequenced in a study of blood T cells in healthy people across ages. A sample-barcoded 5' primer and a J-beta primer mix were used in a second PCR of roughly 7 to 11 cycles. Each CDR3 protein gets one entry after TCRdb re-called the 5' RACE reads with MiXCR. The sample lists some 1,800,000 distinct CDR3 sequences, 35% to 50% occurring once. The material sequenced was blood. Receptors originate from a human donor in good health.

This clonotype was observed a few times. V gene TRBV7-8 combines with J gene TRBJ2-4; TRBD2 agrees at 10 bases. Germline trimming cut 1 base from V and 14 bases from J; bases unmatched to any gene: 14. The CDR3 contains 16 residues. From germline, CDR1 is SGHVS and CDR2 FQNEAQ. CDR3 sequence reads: CASSLDMASGGLMKYF. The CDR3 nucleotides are TGTGCCAGCAGCTTAGATATGGCTAGCGGGGGACTAATGAAGTACTTC.

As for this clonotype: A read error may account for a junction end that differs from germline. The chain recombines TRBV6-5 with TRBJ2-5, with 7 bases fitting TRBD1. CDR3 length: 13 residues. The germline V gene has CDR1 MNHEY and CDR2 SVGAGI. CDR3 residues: CASSGQAQGTQYF. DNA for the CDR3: TGTGCCAGCAGCGGACAGGCCCAAGGGACCCAGTACTTC.

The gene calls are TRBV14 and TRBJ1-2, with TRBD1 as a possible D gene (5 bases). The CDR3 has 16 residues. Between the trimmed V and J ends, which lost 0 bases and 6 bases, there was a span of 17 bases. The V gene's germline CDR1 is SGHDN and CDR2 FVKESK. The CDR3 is CASSQEVRAESHGYTF. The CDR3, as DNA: TGTGCCAGCAGCCAAGAGGTCAGGGCTGAGAGTCATGGCTACACCTTC.

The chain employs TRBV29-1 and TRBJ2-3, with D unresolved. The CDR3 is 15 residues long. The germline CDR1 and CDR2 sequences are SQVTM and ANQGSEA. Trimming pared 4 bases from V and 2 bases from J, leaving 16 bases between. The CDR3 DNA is TGCAGCGTTGGGGAAGTGGAGCAGATCACAGATACGCAGTATTTT. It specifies CSVGEVEQITDTQYF.

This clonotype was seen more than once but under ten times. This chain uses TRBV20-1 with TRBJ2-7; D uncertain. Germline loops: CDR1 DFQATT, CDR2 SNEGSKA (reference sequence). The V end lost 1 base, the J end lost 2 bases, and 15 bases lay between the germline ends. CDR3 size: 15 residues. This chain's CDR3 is CSARAMVDIPYEQYF. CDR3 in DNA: TGCAGTGCTAGAGCTATGGTTGACATTCCCTACGAGCAGTACTTC.